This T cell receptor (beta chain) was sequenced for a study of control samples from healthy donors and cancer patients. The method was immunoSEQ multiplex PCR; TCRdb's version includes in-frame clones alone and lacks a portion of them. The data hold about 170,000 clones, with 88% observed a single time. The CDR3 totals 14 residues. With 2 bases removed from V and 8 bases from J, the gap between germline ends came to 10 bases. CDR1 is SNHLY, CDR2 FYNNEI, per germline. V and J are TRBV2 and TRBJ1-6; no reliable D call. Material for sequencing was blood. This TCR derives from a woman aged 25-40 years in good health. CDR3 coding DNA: TGTGCCAGCAGTGAACGCAGGAGCTATTCACCCCTCCACTTT. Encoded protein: CASSERRSYSPLHF.